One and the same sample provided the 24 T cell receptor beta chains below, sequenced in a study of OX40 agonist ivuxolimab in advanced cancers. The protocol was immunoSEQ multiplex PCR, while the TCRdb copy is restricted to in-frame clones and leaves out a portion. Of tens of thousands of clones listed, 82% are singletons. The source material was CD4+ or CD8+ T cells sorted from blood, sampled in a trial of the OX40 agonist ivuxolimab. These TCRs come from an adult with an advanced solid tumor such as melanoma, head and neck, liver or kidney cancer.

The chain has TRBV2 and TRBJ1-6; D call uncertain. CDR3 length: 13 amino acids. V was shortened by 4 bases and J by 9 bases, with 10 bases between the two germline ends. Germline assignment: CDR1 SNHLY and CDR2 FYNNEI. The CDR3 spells CASSGSGVSPLHF. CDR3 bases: TGTGCCAGCAGTGGGTCTGGAGTTTCACCCCTCCACTTT. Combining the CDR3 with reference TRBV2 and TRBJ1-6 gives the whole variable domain EPEVTQTPSHQVTQMGQEVILRCVPISNHLYFYWYRQILGQKVEFLVSFYNNEISEKSEIFDDQFSVERPDGSNFTLKIRSTKLEDSAMYFCASSGSGVSPLHFGNGTRLTVT.

The CDR3 sequence is CASSVLGWANSPLHF. The DNA for the CDR3 is TGTGCCAGCAGTGTTTTAGGCTGGGCTAATTCACCCCTCCACTTT. The chain carries TRBV2 and TRBJ1-6; D uncertain. The CDR3 extends over 15 amino acids. Deletions cut 4 bases from V and 6 bases from J, with 13 bases between. The V gene's germline CDR1 is SNHLY and CDR2 FYNNEI. The variable domain in full, completed from reference TRBV2 and TRBJ1-6, reads EPEVTQTPSHQVTQMGQEVILRCVPISNHLYFYWYRQILGQKVEFLVSFYNNEISEKSEIFDDQFSVERPDGSNFTLKIRSTKLEDSAMYFCASSVLGWANSPLHFGNGTRLTVT.

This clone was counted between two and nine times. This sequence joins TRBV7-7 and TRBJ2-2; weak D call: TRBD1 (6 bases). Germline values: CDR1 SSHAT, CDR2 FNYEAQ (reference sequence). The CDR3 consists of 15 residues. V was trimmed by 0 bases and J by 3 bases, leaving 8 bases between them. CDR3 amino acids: CASSLARGDTGELFF. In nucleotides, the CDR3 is TGTGCCAGCAGCTTAGCCAGGGGCGACACCGGGGAGCTGTTTTTT.

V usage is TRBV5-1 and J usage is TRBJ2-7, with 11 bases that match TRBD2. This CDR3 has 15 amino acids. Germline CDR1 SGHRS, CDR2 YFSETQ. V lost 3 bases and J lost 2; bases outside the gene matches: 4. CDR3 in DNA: TGCGCCAGCAGCTCGGGACTAGCGGCAACCTACGAGCAGTACTTC. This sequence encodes CASSSGLAATYEQYF.

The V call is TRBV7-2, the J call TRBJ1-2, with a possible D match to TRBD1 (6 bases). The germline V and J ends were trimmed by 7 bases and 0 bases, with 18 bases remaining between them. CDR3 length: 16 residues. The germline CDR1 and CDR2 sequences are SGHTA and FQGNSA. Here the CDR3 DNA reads TGTGCCAGCACCTCTATAGGGACATCTACTAACTATGGCTACACCTTC. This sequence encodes CASTSIGTSTNYGYTF.

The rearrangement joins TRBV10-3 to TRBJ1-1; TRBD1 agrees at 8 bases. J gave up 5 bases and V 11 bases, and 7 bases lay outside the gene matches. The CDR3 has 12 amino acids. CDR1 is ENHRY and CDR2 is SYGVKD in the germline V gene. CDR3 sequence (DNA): TGTGCCTCAGGGGGCATGGGTACTGAAGCTTTCTTT. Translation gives CASGGMGTEAFF.

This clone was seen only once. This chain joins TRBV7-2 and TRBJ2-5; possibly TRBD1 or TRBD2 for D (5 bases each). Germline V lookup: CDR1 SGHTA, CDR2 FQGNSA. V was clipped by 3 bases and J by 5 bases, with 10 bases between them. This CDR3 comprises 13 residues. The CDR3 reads CASSLGVMETQYF. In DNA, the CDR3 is TGTGCCAGCAGCTTGGGGGTAATGGAGACCCAGTACTTC.

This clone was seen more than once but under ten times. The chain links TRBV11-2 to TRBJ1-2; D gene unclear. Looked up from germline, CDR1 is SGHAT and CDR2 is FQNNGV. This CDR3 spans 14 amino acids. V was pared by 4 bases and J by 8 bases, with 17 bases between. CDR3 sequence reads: CASSSPSGRMGYTF. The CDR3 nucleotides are TGTGCCAGCAGCTCACCCAGTGGGAGAATGGGCTACACCTTC.

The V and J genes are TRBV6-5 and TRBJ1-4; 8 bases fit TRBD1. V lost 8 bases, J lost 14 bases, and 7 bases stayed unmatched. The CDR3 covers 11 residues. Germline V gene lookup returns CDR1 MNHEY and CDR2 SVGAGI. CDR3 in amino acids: CASGIRGPLFF. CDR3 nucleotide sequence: TGTGCCAGCGGCATCAGGGGGCCGCTGTTTTTT.

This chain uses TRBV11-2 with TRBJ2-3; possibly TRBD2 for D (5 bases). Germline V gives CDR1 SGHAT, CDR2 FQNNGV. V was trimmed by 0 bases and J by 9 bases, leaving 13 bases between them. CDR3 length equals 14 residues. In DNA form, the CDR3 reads TGTGCCAGCAGCTTAGATCTTATACTAGAGACGCAGTATTTT. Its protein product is CASSLDLILETQYF.

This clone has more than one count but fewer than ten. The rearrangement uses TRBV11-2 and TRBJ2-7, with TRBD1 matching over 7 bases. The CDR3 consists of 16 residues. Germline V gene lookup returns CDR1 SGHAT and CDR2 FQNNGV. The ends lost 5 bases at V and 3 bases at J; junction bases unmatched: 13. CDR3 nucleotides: TGTGCCAGCAGCCCACGACCTTACAGGGGCGGCTACGAGCAGTACTTC. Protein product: CASSPRPYRGGYEQYF.

The CDR3 protein is CASSPTRGESLYEQYF. In DNA form, the CDR3 reads TGTGCCAGCAGCCCGACCCGTGGAGAATCCCTCTACGAGCAGTACTTC. This rearrangement joins TRBV4-2 to TRBJ2-7; D is undetermined. The CDR3 runs to 16 residues. CDR1 and CDR2 from the germline V gene are LGHNA and YNFKEQ. V shed 4 bases and J shed 3 bases, with 19 bases lying between them.

CDR3 DNA sequence: TGCGCCAGCAGCTTTCTACTAGCGGGTAACACCGGGGAGCTGTTTTTT. As protein: CASSFLLAGNTGELFF. The gene calls are TRBV5-1 and TRBJ2-2; 9 bases are shared with TRBD2. Germline trimming cut 2 bases from V and 2 bases from J; bases unmatched to any gene: 4. CDR3 size: 16 residues. Germline CDR1 is SGHRS and CDR2 is YFSETQ. The variable domain in full, with the rest retrieved from reference TRBV5-1 and TRBJ2-2, is KAGVTQTPRYLIKTRGQQVTLSCSPISGHRSVSWYQQTPGQGLQFLFEYFSETQRNKGNFPGRFSGRQFSNSRSEMNVSTLELGDSALYLCASSFLLAGNTGELFFGEGSRLTVL.

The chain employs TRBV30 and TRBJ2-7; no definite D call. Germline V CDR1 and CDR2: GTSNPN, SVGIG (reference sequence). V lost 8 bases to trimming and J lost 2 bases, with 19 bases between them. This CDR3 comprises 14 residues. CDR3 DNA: TGTGCCCTTACCCGTAGTGGACCGACCTACGAGCAGTACTTC. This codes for CALTRSGPTYEQYF.

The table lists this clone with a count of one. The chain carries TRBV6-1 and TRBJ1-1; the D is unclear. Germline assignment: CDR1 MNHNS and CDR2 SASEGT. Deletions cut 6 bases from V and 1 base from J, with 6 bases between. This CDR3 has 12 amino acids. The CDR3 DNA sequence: TGTGCCAGCAGGGGCACGAACACTGAAGCTTTCTTT. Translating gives CASRGTNTEAFF.

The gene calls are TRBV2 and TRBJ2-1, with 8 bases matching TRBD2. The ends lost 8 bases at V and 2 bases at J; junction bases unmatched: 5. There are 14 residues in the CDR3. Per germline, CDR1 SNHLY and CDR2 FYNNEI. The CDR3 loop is CASLTSETYNEQFF. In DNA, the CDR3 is TGTGCCAGCCTGACTAGCGAGACCTACAATGAGCAGTTCTTC. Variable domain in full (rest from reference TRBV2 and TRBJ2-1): EPEVTQTPSHQVTQMGQEVILRCVPISNHLYFYWYRQILGQKVEFLVSFYNNEISEKSEIFDDQFSVERPDGSNFTLKIRSTKLEDSAMYFCASLTSETYNEQFFGPGTRLTVL.

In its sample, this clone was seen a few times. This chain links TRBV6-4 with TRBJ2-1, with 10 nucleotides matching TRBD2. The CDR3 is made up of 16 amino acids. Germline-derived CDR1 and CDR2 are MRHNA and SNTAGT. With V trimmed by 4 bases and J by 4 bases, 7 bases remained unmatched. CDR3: CASSASGSMGYNEQFF. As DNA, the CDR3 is TGTGCCAGCAGTGCTAGCGGGAGTATGGGTTACAATGAGCAGTTCTTC.

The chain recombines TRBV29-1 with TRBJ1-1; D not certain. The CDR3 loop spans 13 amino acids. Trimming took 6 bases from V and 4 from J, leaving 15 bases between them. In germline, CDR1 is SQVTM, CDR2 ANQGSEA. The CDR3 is CSVLHAEGTEAFF. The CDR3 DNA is TGCAGCGTCTTACATGCGGAGGGCACTGAAGCTTTCTTT.

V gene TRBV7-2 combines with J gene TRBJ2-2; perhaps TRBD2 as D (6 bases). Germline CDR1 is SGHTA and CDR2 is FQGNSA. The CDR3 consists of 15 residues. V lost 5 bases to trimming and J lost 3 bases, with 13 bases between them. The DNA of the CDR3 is TGTGCCAGCAGCCCCCTCGGGGGAGACACCGGGGAGCTGTTTTTT. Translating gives CASSPLGGDTGELFF.

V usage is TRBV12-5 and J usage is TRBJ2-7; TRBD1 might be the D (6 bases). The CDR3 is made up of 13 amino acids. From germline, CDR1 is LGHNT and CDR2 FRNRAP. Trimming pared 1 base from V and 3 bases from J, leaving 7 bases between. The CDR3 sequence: CASGLAGVYEQYF. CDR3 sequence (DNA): TGTGCTAGTGGTTTGGCAGGGGTCTACGAGCAGTACTTC. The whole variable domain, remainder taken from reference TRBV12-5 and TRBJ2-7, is DARVTQTPRHKVTEMGQEVTMRCQPILGHNTVFWYRQTMMQGLELLAYFRNRAPLDDSGMPKDRFSAEMPDATLATLKIQPSEPRDSAVYFCASGLAGVYEQYFGPGTRLTVT.

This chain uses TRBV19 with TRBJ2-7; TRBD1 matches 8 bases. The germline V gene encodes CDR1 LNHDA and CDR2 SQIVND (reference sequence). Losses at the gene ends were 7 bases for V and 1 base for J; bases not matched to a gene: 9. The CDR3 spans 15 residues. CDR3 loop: CASTPDRGSSYEQYF. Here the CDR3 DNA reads TGTGCCAGTACCCCCGACAGGGGTAGTTCCTACGAGCAGTACTTC.

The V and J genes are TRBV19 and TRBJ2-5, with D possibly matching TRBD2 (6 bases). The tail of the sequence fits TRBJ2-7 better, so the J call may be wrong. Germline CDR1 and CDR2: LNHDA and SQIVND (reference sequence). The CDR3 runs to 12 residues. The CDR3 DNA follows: TGTGCCAGTAGTATGGAGGGATACGAGCAGTACTTC. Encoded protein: CASSMEGYEQYF.

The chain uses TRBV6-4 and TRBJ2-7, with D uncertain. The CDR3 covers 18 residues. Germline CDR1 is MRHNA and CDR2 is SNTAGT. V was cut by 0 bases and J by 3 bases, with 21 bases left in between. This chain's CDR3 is CASSDSFQDPIILYEQYF. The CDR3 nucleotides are TGTGCCAGCAGTGACTCGTTTCAGGACCCTATTATACTCTACGAGCAGTACTTC.

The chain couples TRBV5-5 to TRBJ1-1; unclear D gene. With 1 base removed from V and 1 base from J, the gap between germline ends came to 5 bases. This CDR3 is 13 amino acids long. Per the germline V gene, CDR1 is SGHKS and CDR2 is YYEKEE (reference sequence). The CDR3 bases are TGTGCCAGCAGCTTGTCAGCGAACACTGAAGCTTTCTTT. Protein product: CASSLSANTEAFF.